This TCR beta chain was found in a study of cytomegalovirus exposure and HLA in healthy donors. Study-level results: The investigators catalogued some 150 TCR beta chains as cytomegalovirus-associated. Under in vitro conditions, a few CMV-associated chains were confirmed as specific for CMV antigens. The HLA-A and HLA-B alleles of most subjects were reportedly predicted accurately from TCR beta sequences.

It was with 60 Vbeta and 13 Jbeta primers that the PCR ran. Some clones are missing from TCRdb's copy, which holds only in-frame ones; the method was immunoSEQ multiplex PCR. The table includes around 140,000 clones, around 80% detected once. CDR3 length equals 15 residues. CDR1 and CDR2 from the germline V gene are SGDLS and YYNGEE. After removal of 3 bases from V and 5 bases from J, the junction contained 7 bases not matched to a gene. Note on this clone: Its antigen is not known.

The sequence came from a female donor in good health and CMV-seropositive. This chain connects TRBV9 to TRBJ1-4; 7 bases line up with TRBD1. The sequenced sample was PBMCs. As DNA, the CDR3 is TGTGCCAGCAGCGAATGGACAGGCAAAAATGAAAAACTGTTTTTT. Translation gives CASSEWTGKNEKLFF.